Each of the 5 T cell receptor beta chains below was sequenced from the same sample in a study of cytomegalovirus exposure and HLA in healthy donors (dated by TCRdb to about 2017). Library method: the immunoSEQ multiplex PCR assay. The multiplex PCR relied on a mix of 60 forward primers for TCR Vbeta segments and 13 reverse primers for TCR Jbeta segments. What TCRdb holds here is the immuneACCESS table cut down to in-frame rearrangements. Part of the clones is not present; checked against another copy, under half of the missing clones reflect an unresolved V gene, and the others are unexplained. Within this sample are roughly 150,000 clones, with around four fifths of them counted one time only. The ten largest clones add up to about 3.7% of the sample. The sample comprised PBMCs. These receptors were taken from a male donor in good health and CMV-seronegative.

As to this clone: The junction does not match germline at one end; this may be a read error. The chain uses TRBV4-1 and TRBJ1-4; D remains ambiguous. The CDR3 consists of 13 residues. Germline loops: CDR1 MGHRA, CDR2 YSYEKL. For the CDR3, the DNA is TGTGCCAGCAACGTAGTGCCAGGAGAAAAACTGTTTTTT. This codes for CASNVVPGEKLFF.

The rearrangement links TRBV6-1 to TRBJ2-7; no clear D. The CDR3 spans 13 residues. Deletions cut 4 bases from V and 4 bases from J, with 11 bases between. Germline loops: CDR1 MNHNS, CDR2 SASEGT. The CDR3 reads CASSGADGYEQYF. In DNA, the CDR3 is TGTGCCAGCAGTGGGGCAGATGGTTACGAGCAGTACTTC.

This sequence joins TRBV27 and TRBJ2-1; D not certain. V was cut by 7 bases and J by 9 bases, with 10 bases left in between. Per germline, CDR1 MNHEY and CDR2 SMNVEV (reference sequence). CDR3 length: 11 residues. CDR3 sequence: CASTTLGEQFF. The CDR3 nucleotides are TGTGCCAGCACCACCCTAGGTGAGCAGTTCTTC.

The CDR3 coding sequence is TGTGCCAGCAGCACAGGGGGTCATAGTGAAGCTTTCTTT. Translating gives CASSTGGHSEAFF. The rearrangement joins TRBV28 to TRBJ1-1; 8 bases map to TRBD1. The germline V gene has CDR1 MDHEN and CDR2 SYDVKM. The CDR3 has 13 residues. With 6 bases clipped from V and 7 bases from J, the junction kept 7 bases outside the gene matches.

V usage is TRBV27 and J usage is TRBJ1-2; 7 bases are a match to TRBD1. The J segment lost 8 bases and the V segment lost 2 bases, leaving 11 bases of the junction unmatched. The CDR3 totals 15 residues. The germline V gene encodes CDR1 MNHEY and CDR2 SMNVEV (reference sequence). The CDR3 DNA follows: TGTGCCAGCAGTTTAAAGCCCCAGGGGGTTAAGGGCTACACCTTC. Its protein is CASSLKPQGVKGYTF.